This paragraph reports one T cell receptor (beta chain). As to time point: newly diagnosed GD, antithyroid drugs for less than 3 months. With RNA extracted from PBMCs as input, the TCR library was made. The sample originates from a study of regulatory T cells in long-lasting Graves disease. CDR1 and CDR2 from the germline V gene are SGHAT and FQNNGV. The germline V and J ends were trimmed by 5 bases and 4 bases, with 13 bases remaining between them. This CDR3 region has 14 residues. Library construction for TCR beta used iRepertoire HTBI primers and Arm-PCR of CDR3 regions. TCRdb reanalysed the multiplex PCR reads using MiXCR and keeps one entry per CDR3 protein. Of roughly 530,000 distinct CDR3 sequences in the sample, around 15% were seen once. This sample also appeared in a second study, on T cells in Graves' hyperthyroidism and ophthalmopathy.

The V call is TRBV11-2, the J call TRBJ2-3, with D possibly being TRBD1 (6 bases). The sequence was obtained from a woman aged 35-60 years with Graves disease. This material consisted of peripheral blood mononuclear cells (PBMCs), taken at new diagnosis, from a patient treated with antithyroid drugs. This CDR3 is CASSIRTAPDTQYF. DNA for the CDR3: TGTGCCAGCAGCATACGGACAGCCCCAGATACGCAGTATTTT.